This T cell receptor beta chain was identified in a study of blood T cell repertoires in COVID-19. Profiling relied on immunoSEQ multiplex PCR, and the TCRdb table lists in-frame clones only, not all of them. The table lists approximately 250,000 clones, 80% to 90% of them singletons. Germline trimming cut 4 bases from V and 11 bases from J; bases unmatched to any gene: 9. Germline values: CDR1 MDHEN, CDR2 SYDVKM. The CDR3 spans 16 residues. Sequenced input: peripheral blood. This chain joins TRBV28 and TRBJ1-6; 12 bases align to TRBD1. The TCR originated in an older woman with COVID-19, enrolled during active disease. The CDR3 region has the DNA TGTGCCAGCAGTTCCGGGACAGGGGGCGCGAGTACACCCCTCCACTTT. Protein: CASSSGTGGASTPLHF.